These 10 T cell receptor beta chains were all obtained from the same sample, sequenced in a study of blood T cell repertoires in COVID-19. Measured with immunoSEQ multiplex PCR; TCRdb has only the in-frame clones, and not every one. The sample includes about 70,000 clones, 80% to 90% of them seen just once. The specimen was peripheral blood. The receptors come from a woman aged 70-85 years with acute or convalescent COVID-19.

The V and J genes are TRBV12-3 or TRBV12-4 and TRBJ1-1, with a weak D call TRBD1 (5 bases). V shed 3 bases and J shed 1 base, with 6 bases lying between them. The CDR3 length is 13 residues. The CDR3 loop reads CASSFGQNTEAFF. The CDR3 DNA reads as TGTGCCAGCAGTTTCGGACAGAACACTGAAGCTTTCTTT.

The CDR3 reads CATRDLAGVANEQFF. CDR3 bases: TGTGCCACCAGAGACCTAGCGGGAGTTGCGAATGAGCAGTTCTTC. V is TRBV15 and J is TRBJ2-1; 10 bases align to TRBD2. The germline V gene encodes CDR1 LNHNV and CDR2 YYDKDF (reference sequence). V gave up 6 bases and J gave up 7 bases; unmatched junction bases: 9. The CDR3 has 15 residues.

A few counts support this clone. The rearrangement joins TRBV11-2 to TRBJ2-1, with D tentatively TRBD2 (5 bases). V lost 1 base and J 0 bases, leaving 16 bases between the germline ends. Germline CDR1 SGHAT, CDR2 FQNNGV. The CDR3 spans 18 residues. CDR3 amino acids: CASSLVGALDSSYNEQFF. CDR3 DNA sequence: TGTGCCAGCAGCTTAGTAGGCGCACTAGATTCCTCCTACAATGAGCAGTTCTTC. The full variable domain, completed using reference TRBV11-2 and TRBJ2-1, is EAGVAQSPRYKIIEKRQSVAFWCNPISGHATLYWYQQILGQGPKLLIQFQNNGVVDDSQLPKDRFSAERLKGVDSTLKIQPAKLEDSAVYLCASSLVGALDSSYNEQFFGPGTRLTVL.

This clone was seen a handful of times. V gene TRBV5-1 combines with J gene TRBJ2-5, with no clear D. Germline assignment: CDR1 SGHRS and CDR2 YFSETQ. This CDR3 contains 13 residues. V lost 0 bases to trimming and J lost 3 bases, with 6 bases between them. CDR3 DNA: TGCGCCAGCAGCTTGGGCGCGAAAGAGACCCAGTACTTC. It encodes CASSLGAKETQYF.

In its sample, this clone was seen once. The chain is built from TRBV2 and TRBJ1-2, with 9 nucleotides matching TRBD1. CDR3 size: 13 residues. V shed 7 bases and J 11 bases; nucleotides not matched to a gene: 11. Germline V gene lookup returns CDR1 SNHLY and CDR2 FYNNEI. CDR3 nucleotides: TGTGCCAGCAATACCGGGACAGGGAGAAGTTACACCTTC. It specifies CASNTGTGRSYTF. Full variable domain (rest looked up from reference TRBV2 and TRBJ1-2): EPEVTQTPSHQVTQMGQEVILRCVPISNHLYFYWYRQILGQKVEFLVSFYNNEISEKSEIFDDQFSVERPDGSNFTLKIRSTKLEDSAMYFCASNTGTGRSYTFGSGTRLTVV.

V is TRBV19 and J is TRBJ1-5; no clear D. Trimming left V 3 bases short and J 0 bases short, with 15 bases between. The germline V gene has CDR1 LNHDA and CDR2 SQIVND (reference sequence). This CDR3 region has 17 residues. The DNA of the CDR3 is TGTGCCAGTAGTATTAAATGGGCCCAAAATAGCAATCAGCCCCAGCATTTT. Its protein is CASSIKWAQNSNQPQHF.

CDR3: CASSPQNGYTF. The CDR3, as DNA: TGTGCCAGCAGCCCTCAGAATGGCTACACCTTC. The rearrangement joins TRBV9 to TRBJ1-2; D remains unclear. This CDR3 contains 11 residues. Germline V lookup: CDR1 SGDLS, CDR2 YYNGEE. The V and J ends lost 4 bases and 6 bases respectively, with 7 bases between them.

This clone was found a few times. The V and J genes are TRBV19 and TRBJ1-2; D might be TRBD1 (5 bases). Germline V gives CDR1 LNHDA, CDR2 SQIVND (reference sequence). The length of the CDR3 is 14 residues. Trimming took off 11 bases at V and 1 base at J, with 17 bases between the two ends. The CDR3 here is CACRGGADNYGYTF. As DNA, the CDR3 is TGTGCCTGCCGAGGAGGGGCGGATAACTATGGCTACACCTTC.

The V gene is TRBV6-5, the J gene TRBJ1-1; D unclear. Trimming stripped 6 bases from V and 0 bases from J, with 5 bases between. Looked up from germline, CDR1 is MNHEY and CDR2 is SVGAGI. This CDR3 contains 12 residues. The CDR3 DNA reads TGTGCCAGCAGACAATTGAACACTGAAGCTTTCTTT. This translates into CASRQLNTEAFF.

This clone was counted between two and nine times. The V and J genes are TRBV2 and TRBJ1-4; 8 bases align to TRBD1. V gave up 6 bases and J gave up 0 bases; unmatched junction bases: 12. The CDR3 sequence is 18 residues long. Germline V gene lookup returns CDR1 SNHLY and CDR2 FYNNEI. The CDR3 here is CASRRGQGYGSTNEKLFF. The CDR3 region has the DNA TGTGCCAGCAGGAGAGGACAGGGCTACGGGTCAACTAATGAAAAACTGTTTTTT.